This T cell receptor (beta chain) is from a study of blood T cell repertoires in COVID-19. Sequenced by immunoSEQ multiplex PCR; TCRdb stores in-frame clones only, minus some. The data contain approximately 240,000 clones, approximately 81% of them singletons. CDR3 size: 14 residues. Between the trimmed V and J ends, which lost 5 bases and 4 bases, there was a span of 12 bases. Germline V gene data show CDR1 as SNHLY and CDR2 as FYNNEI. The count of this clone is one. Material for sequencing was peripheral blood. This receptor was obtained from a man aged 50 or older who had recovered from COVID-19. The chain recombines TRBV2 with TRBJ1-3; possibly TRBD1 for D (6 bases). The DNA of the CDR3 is TGTGCCAGCAGTTCAAGGACAGTGGGAAACACCATATATTTT. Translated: CASSSRTVGNTIYF.